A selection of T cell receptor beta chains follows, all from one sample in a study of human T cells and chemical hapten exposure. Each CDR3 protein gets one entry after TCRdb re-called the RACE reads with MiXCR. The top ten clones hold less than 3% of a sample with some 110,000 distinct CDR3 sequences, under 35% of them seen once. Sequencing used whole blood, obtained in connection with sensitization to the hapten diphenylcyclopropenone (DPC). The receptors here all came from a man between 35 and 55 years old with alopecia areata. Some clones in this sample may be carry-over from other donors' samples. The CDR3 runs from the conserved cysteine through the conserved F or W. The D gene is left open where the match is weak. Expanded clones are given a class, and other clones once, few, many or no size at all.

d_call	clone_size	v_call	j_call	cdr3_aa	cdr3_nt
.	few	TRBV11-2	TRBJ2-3	CASSGRGRDTQYF	TGTGCCAGCAGCGGACGGGGTCGAGATACGCAGTATTTT
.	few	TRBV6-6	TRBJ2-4	CASSYSTQGKNIQYF	TGTGCCAGCAGTTACTCAACCCAAGGCAAAAACATTCAGTACTTC
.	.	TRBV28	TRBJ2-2	CASISGGARGTGELFF	TGTGCCAGCATTTCTGGGGGGGCCCGAGGCACCGGGGAGCTGTTTTTT
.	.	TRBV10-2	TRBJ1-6	CASSEVGQNNSPLHF	TGCGCCAGCAGTGAAGTCGGACAGAATAATTCACCCCTCCACTTT
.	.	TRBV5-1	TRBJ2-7	CASSFRTDNYEQYF	TGCGCCAGCAGCTTTCGGACCGACAACTACGAGCAGTACTTC
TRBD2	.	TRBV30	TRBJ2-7	CAWSAGTSGNYEQYF	TGTGCCTGGAGTGCGGGGACTAGCGGGAACTACGAGCAGTACTTC
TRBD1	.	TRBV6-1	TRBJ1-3	CASSEGTASGNTIYF	TGTGCCAGCAGTGAGGGGACAGCCTCTGGAAACACCATATATTTT
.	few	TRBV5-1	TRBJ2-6	CASSLAQGTSGANVLTF	TGCGCCAGCAGCTTGGCCCAGGGGACCTCTGGGGCCAACGTCCTGACTTTC
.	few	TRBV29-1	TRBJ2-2	CSATSPANTGELFF	TGCAGCGCGACGTCCCCTGCGAACACCGGGGAGCTGTTTTTT
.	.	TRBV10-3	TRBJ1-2	CAISEGDYGYTF	TGTGCCATCAGTGAGGGAGACTATGGCTACACCTTC
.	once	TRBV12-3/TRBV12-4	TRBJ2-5	CASSLYNQETQYF	TGTGCCAGCAGTTTATACAACCAAGAGACCCAGTACTTC
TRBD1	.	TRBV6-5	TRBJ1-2	CASIGGYGYGYTF	TGTGCCAGCATAGGGGGCTACGGCTATGGCTACACCTTC
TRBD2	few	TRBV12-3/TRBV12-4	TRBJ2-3	CASTPPGGRGTDTQYF	TGTGCCAGCACCCCACCGGGGGGAAGGGGTACAGATACGCAGTATTTT
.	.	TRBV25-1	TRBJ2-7	CASSEFDSPEPHEQYF	TGTGCCAGCAGTGAGTTTGACTCACCTGAACCCCACGAGCAGTACTTC
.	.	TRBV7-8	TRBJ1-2	CASSLARGRVYYGYTF	TGTGCCAGCAGCTTAGCCCGCGGCAGGGTATACTATGGCTACACCTTC
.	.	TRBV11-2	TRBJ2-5	CASSSQGGGGETQYF	TGTGCCAGCAGCTCGCAGGGGGGCGGGGGCGAGACCCAGTACTTC
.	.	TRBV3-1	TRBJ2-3	CASSQDPPSTDTQYF	TGTGCCAGCAGCCAAGACCCCCCCAGCACAGATACGCAGTATTTT
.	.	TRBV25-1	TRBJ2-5	CASSEWEGAEETQYF	TGTGCCAGCAGTGAATGGGAGGGGGCGGAAGAGACCCAGTACTTC
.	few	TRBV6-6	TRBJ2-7	CASSYSSEDEQYF	TGTGCCAGCAGTTACTCGAGTGAGGACGAGCAGTACTTC
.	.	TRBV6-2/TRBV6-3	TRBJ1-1	CASSLYSKTEAFF	TGTGCCAGCAGTTTGTATAGTAAGACTGAAGCTTTCTTT
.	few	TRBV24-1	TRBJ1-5	CATSDRVGNQPQHF	TGTGCCACCAGTGACAGGGTGGGCAATCAGCCCCAGCATTTT
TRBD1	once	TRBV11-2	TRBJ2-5	CASSLGRQGTETQYF	TGTGCCAGCAGCTTGGGGAGACAGGGTACGGAGACCCAGTACTTC
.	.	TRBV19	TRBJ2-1	CASSKDLYNEQFF	TGTGCCAGTAGTAAGGACCTATACAATGAGCAGTTCTTC
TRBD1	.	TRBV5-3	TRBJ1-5	CARSANPTGDINDQPQHF	TGTGCCAGAAGCGCAAACCCAACAGGGGACATTAACGATCAGCCCCAGCATTTT
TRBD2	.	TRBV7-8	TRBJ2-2	CASSPSGRAGELFF	TGTGCCAGCAGTCCTAGCGGGAGAGCCGGGGAGCTGTTTTTT
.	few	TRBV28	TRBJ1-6	CASSLTGQSPLHF	TGTGCCAGCAGTTTGACAGGACAATCACCCCTCCACTTT
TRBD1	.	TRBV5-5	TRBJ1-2	CASSLAPGQANYGYTF	TGTGCCAGCAGCTTGGCACCGGGACAGGCTAACTATGGCTACACCTTC
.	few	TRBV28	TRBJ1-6	CASSLGSDNSPLHF	TGTGCCAGCAGTTTAGGCTCGGATAATTCACCCCTCCACTTT
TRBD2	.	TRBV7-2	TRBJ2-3	CASKIAGGGTDTQYF	TGTGCCAGCAAAATAGCGGGAGGAGGCACAGATACGCAGTATTTT
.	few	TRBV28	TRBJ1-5	CASSLLAGYQPQHF	TGTGCCAGCAGTTTATTGGCAGGATATCAGCCCCAGCATTTT
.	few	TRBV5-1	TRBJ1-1	CASSLGQQFTEAFF	TGCGCCAGCAGCTTGGGACAGCAGTTCACTGAAGCTTTCTTT
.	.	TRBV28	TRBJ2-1	CASSRFGVNEQFF	TGTGCCAGCAGCCGCTTTGGGGTTAATGAGCAGTTCTTC
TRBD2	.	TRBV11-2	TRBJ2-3	CASSYSAGEGGADTQYF	TGTGCCAGCAGCTACTCAGCGGGAGAAGGGGGTGCAGATACGCAGTATTTT
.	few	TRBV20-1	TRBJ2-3	CSASRDSGSTDTQYF	TGCAGTGCTTCCCGGGATAGCGGTAGCACAGATACGCAGTATTTT
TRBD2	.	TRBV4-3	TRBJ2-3	CASSQDEGLATQYF	TGCGCCAGCAGCCAAGATGAGGGACTAGCAACGCAGTATTTT
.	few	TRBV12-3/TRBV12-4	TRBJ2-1	CASRTMNNEQFF	TGTGCCAGCAGAACTATGAACAATGAGCAGTTCTTC
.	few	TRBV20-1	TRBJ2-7	CSAPGVWGEVEQYF	TGCAGTGCCCCGGGGGTTTGGGGGGAAGTCGAGCAGTACTTC
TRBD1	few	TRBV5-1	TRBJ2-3	CASSPEPQGSDTQYF	TGCGCCAGCAGCCCTGAACCACAGGGGTCAGATACGCAGTATTTT
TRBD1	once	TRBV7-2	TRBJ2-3	CASSKTGQGTDTQYF	TGTGCCAGCTCCAAAACAGGACAGGGCACAGATACGCAGTATTTT
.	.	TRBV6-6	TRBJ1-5	CASRGKGGNSNQPQHF	TGTGCCAGCAGGGGGAAAGGGGGGAATAGCAATCAGCCCCAGCATTTT
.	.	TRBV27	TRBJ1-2	CATRLSGGYTF	TGTGCCACTCGCCTGTCTGGTGGCTACACCTTC
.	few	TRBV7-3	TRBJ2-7	CASSPYVAKEQYF	TGTGCCAGCAGCCCCTACGTGGCTAAGGAGCAGTACTTC
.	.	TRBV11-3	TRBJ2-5	CASSLERGQETQYF	TGTGCCAGCAGCTTAGAGCGTGGGCAAGAGACCCAGTACTTC
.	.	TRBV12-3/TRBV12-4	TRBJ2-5	CASSLGGLKQETQYF	TGTGCCAGCAGTTTAGGAGGACTGAAGCAAGAGACCCAGTACTTC
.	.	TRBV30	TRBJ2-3	CAWRAGGSTDTQYF	TGTGCCTGGAGGGCAGGGGGGTCCACAGATACGCAGTATTTT
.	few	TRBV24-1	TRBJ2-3	CATRTTDTQYF	TGTGCCACCAGAACCACAGATACGCAGTATTTT
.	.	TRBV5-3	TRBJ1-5	CARSSEQGPCNQPQHF	TGTGCCAGAAGTTCTGAACAGGGTCCCTGCAATCAGCCCCAGCATTTT
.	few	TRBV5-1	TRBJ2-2	CASTKAVGHTGELFF	TGCGCCAGCACGAAAGCGGTAGGGCACACCGGGGAGCTGTTTTTT
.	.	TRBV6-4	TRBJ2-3	CASSDEGITQYF	TGTGCCAGCAGTGACGAGGGAATAACGCAGTATTTT
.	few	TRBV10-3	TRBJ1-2	CAIQHPSGRGLANYGYTF	TGTGCGATCCAACATCCGTCGGGCAGGGGACTAGCTAACTATGGCTACACCTTC
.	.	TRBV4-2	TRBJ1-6	CASSQGESDSPLHF	TGTGCCAGCAGCCAAGGGGAGTCGGATTCACCCCTCCACTTT
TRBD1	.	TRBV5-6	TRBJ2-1	CASSSIDRGPTYNEQFF	TGTGCCAGCAGCTCGATCGACAGGGGACCAACCTACAATGAGCAGTTCTTC
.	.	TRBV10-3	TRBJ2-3	CAISVADTQYF	TGTGCCATCAGTGTAGCGGATACGCAGTATTTT
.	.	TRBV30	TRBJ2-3	CAWSRSPNTQYF	TGTGCCTGGAGTAGGAGTCCAAATACGCAGTATTTT
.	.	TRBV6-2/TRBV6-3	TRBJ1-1	CASSYPTGNTEAFF	TGTGCCAGCAGTTACCCAACAGGGAACACTGAAGCTTTCTTT